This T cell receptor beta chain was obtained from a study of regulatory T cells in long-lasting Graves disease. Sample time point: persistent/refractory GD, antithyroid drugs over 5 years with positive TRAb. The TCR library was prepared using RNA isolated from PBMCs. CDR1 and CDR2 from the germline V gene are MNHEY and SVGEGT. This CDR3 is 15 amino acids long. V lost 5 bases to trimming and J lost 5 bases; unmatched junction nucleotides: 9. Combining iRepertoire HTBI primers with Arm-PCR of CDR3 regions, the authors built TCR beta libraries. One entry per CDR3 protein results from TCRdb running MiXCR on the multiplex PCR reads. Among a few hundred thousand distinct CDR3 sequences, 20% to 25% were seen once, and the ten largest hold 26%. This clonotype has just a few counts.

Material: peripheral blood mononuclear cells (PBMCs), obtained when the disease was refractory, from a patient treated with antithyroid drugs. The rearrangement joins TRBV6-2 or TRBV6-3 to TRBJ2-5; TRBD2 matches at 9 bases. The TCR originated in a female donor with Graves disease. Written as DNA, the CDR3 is TGTGCCAGCAGTGAATTAGCGGGAGAGGTTGAGACCCAGTACTTC. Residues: CASSELAGEVETQYF.